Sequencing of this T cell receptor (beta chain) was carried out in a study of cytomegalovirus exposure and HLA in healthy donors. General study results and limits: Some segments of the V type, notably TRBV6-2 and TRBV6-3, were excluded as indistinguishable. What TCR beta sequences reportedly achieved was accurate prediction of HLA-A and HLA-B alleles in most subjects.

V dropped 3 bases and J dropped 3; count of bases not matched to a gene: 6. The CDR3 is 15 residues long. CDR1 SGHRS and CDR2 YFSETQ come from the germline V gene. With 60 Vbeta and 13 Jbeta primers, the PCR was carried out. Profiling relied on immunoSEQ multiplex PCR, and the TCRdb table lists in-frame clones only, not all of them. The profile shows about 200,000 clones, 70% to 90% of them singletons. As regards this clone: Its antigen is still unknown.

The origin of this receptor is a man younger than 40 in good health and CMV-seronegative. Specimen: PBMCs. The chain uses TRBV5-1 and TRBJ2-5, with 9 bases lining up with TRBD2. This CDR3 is CASSSRGGGEETQYF. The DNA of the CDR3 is TGCGCCAGCAGCTCGCGGGGCGGGGGGGAAGAGACCCAGTACTTC.